This T cell receptor (beta chain) originates from a study of blood T cells in healthy people across ages. Overall study: Template-switching capture recovered about one barcoded beta molecule per two T cells.

Regarding this clonotype: Its antigen is unknown.

Donors were healthy Caucasian individuals from Russia aged about 6 to 100. V lost 3 bases and J lost 2; bases outside the gene matches: 13. Germline CDR1 reads SGHTA; CDR2 reads FQGNSA. CDR3 length: 17 residues. The study's findings and limits: Observed TCR beta diversity showed a strong correlation with the percentage of naive T cells as measured by flow cytometry.

Sample-barcoded 5' priming and a J-beta primer mix drove a second PCR of about 6 to 12 cycles. TCRdb processed the 5' RACE reads anew with MiXCR; each CDR3 protein has one entry. Of over 950,000 distinct CDR3 sequences listed, roughly half are singletons. The sample was blood. The TCR comes from an older woman in good health. V gene TRBV7-2 combines with J gene TRBJ2-7, with 7 bases identical to TRBD2. Written as DNA, the CDR3 is TGTGCCAGCAGCTTGAGGATAAGCGGGGCGGGGGCCTACGAGCAGTACTTC. It translates to CASSLRISGAGAYEQYF.